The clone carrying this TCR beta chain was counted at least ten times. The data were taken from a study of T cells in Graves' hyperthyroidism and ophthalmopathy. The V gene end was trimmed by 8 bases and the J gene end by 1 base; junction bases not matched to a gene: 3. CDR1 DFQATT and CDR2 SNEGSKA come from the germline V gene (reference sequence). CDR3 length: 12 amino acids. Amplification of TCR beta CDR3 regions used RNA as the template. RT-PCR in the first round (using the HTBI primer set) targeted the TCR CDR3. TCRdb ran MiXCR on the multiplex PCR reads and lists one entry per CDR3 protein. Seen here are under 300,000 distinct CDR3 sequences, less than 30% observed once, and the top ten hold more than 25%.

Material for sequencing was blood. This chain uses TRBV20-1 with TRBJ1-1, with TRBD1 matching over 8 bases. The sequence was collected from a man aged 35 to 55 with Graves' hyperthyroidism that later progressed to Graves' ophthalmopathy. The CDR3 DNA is TGCAGTATCGACAGGGGGAACACTGAAGCTTTCTTT. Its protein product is CSIDRGNTEAFF.